Listed here are 20 T cell receptor beta chains from one sample, sequenced in a study of patients and donors after allogeneic stem cell transplantation. TCRdb re-analysed the RT-PCR reads in MiXCR, keeping a single row per CDR3 protein. Among 150,000 to 200,000 distinct CDR3 sequences, 30% were seen once, and the ten largest hold under 3.5%. Material: blood, either unsorted or a sorted T cell fraction (not recorded which). The receptor set was obtained from a human donor who was either an allogeneic HSCT recipient or a stem cell or donor lymphocyte infusion donor (not recorded which). It is not recorded whose cells these are; they may come from a transplant donor.

The chain has TRBV3-1 and TRBJ2-1, with 9 bases aligning to TRBD2. V shed 2 bases, J shed 0 bases, and the junction held 5 bases outside the gene matches. This CDR3 region has 17 residues. Germline V CDR1 and CDR2: LGHDT, YNNKEL (reference sequence). CDR3 DNA: TGTGCCAGCAGCCAACTAGCACTAGCGGGCTCCTACAATGAGCAGTTCTTC. Its protein is CASSQLALAGSYNEQFF.

This clonotype has only a few counts. This chain connects TRBV5-5 to TRBJ1-4; 7 positions agree with TRBD1. Germline trimming cut 0 bases from V and 5 bases from J; bases unmatched to any gene: 4. The CDR3 is 15 residues long. Germline V lookup: CDR1 SGHKS, CDR2 YYEKEE (reference sequence). This CDR3 is CASSLARQGNEKLFF. For the CDR3, the DNA is TGTGCCAGCAGCTTGGCCCGACAGGGAAATGAAAAACTGTTTTTT.

This clonotype was recorded many times. This chain uses TRBV12-3 or TRBV12-4 with TRBJ1-4, with D tentatively TRBD1 (5 bases). Trimming took 0 bases from V and 7 from J, leaving 6 bases between them. The CDR3 runs 13 residues. DNA of the CDR3: TGTGCCAGCAGTTTAGCGGACATTGAAAAACTGTTTTTT. This gives the protein CASSLADIEKLFF.

This clonotype came up a few times. This rearrangement joins TRBV6-5 to TRBJ2-7; D unclear. The CDR3 runs 15 residues. V was cut by 0 bases and J by 3 bases, with 12 bases left in between. The germline V gene encodes CDR1 MNHEY and CDR2 SVGAGI. The DNA for the CDR3 is TGTGCCAGCAGTTACTCAGCAGTATTTCTCTACGAGCAGTACTTC. As protein: CASSYSAVFLYEQYF.

The V and J genes are TRBV12-3 or TRBV12-4 and TRBJ2-5; D unresolved. Trimming removed 3 bases from V and 10 bases from J, with 9 bases in between. This CDR3 is built from 11 residues. The CDR3 sequence: CASSLSVFQYF. The CDR3 DNA follows: TGTGCCAGCAGTTTGTCCGTTTTCCAGTACTTC.

Ten or more counts support this clonotype. The chain is built from TRBV20-1 and TRBJ1-5, with a tentative D call TRBD1 (6 bases). Germline V CDR1 and CDR2: DFQATT, SNEGSKA (reference sequence). Between the trimmed V and J ends, which lost 7 bases and 0 bases, there was a span of 7 bases. The CDR3 is made up of 12 amino acids. The CDR3 DNA follows: TGCAGTGGGACAGATAGCAATCAGCCCCAGCATTTT. Amino acids: CSGTDSNQPQHF.

The rearrangement links TRBV9 to TRBJ2-1; 10 bases fit TRBD2. With V trimmed by 3 bases and J by 2 bases, 2 bases remained unmatched. The CDR3 spans 15 residues. The germline V gene has CDR1 SGDLS and CDR2 YYNGEE. CDR3 region: CASSASGSPYNEQFF. In DNA, the CDR3 is TGTGCCAGCAGCGCTAGCGGGAGCCCCTACAATGAGCAGTTCTTC.

The chain has TRBV15 and TRBJ1-2, with a possible D match to TRBD1 (5 bases). V gave up 1 base and J gave up 8 bases, with 11 bases separating them. The germline V gene has CDR1 LNHNV and CDR2 YYDKDF (reference sequence). The CDR3 consists of 13 residues. For the CDR3, the DNA is TGTGCCACCAGCAGAGCCAGGGCGGACGGCTACACCTTC. Translating it yields CATSRARADGYTF.

The CDR3 is CASSYAAGTGGYEQYF. The CDR3, as DNA: TGTGCCAGCAGTTACGCCGCCGGGACAGGGGGATACGAGCAGTACTTC. The J gene is TRBJ2-7, the V gene TRBV6-5, with TRBD1 matching over 11 bases. The germline V gene encodes CDR1 MNHEY and CDR2 SVGAGI. The CDR3 consists of 16 residues. J was trimmed by 4 bases and V by 2 bases; bases with no gene match: 7.

This chain links TRBV29-1 with TRBJ2-1; 10 bases map to TRBD2. The CDR3 spans 15 residues. Germline CDR1 and CDR2: SQVTM and ANQGSEA. The ends lost 3 bases at V and 5 bases at J; junction bases unmatched: 7. The CDR3, as DNA: TGCAGCGTTGAGATCCTAGCGGGAGCCGACAATGAGCAGTTCTTC. The encoded protein is CSVEILAGADNEQFF.

At least ten counts were recorded for this clonotype. The chain uses TRBV6-2 or TRBV6-3 and TRBJ2-4; D is undetermined. Germline V CDR1 and CDR2: MNHEY, SVGEGT. This CDR3 spans 12 amino acids. V was cut by 2 bases and J by 4 bases, with 3 bases left in between. The CDR3 sequence is CASSYQKNIQYF. The CDR3 region has the DNA TGTGCCAGCAGTTACCAGAAAAACATTCAGTACTTC.

V is TRBV28 and J is TRBJ2-5; the D gene is possibly TRBD2 (6 bases). The CDR3 has 16 amino acids. V gave up 5 bases and J gave up 5 bases, with 21 bases separating them. Per germline, CDR1 MDHEN and CDR2 SYDVKM. The CDR3 is CASSLPRRVVGETQYF. The CDR3 region has the DNA TGTGCCAGCAGTCTACCTCGGAGGGTAGTTGGGGAGACCCAGTACTTC.

The chain recombines TRBV5-1 with TRBJ2-7, with D tentatively TRBD2 (6 bases). The length of the CDR3 is 15 residues. Germline V gene lookup returns CDR1 SGHRS and CDR2 YFSETQ. Between the trimmed V and J ends, which lost 1 base and 0 bases, there was a span of 11 bases. In DNA form, the CDR3 reads TGCGCCAGCAGCTTGATGGGGAGGAGCTCCTACGAGCAGTACTTC. Translated, it gives CASSLMGRSSYEQYF. The complete variable domain, with remaining parts taken from reference TRBV5-1 and TRBJ2-7, reads KAGVTQTPRYLIKTRGQQVTLSCSPISGHRSVSWYQQTPGQGLQFLFEYFSETQRNKGNFPGRFSGRQFSNSRSEMNVSTLELGDSALYLCASSLMGRSSYEQYFGPGTRLTVT.

V is TRBV6-1 and J is TRBJ2-7; tentatively, D is TRBD1 (6 bases). CDR1 and CDR2 from the germline V gene are MNHNS and SASEGT. The CDR3 loop spans 15 amino acids. V was pared by 6 bases and J by 10 bases, with 25 bases between. The CDR3 DNA reads as TGTGCCAGCAGGGCAACAGGGCAGTTACGAGTGCGCCAGTACTTC. Translation: CASRATGQLRVRQYF.

This clonotype showed up just a few times. The rearrangement links TRBV27 to TRBJ2-7; D is ambiguous. CDR1 and CDR2 (germline): MNHEY, SMNVEV (reference sequence). V lost 3 bases to trimming and J lost 4 bases, with 13 bases between them. This CDR3 has 14 residues. The CDR3 loop reads CASSFRRSVYEQYF. Here the CDR3 DNA reads TGTGCCAGCAGTTTCAGGAGATCTGTGTACGAGCAGTACTTC.

The chain employs TRBV25-1 and TRBJ2-1; 8 bases are shared with TRBD2. The CDR3 sequence is 16 residues long. Trimming at V came to 3 bases and at J to 0 bases, leaving 4 bases not matched to a gene. The germline CDR1 and CDR2 sequences are MGHDK and SYGVNS. The CDR3 protein is CASSDLSGSSYNEQFF. CDR3 bases: TGTGCCAGCAGTGACTTAAGCGGGAGCTCCTACAATGAGCAGTTCTTC.

The chain couples TRBV6-5 to TRBJ1-2; D might be TRBD1 (6 bases). The V end lost 6 bases, the J end lost 6 bases, and 14 bases lay between the germline ends. The germline gives CDR1 MNHEY, CDR2 SVGAGI. The CDR3 has 13 residues. The CDR3 sequence is CASSGQFLNGYTF. CDR3 DNA sequence: TGTGCCAGCAGCGGACAGTTCCTTAATGGCTACACCTTC.

The chain carries TRBV4-1 and TRBJ1-1; D might be TRBD1 (5 bases). V lost 0 bases and J lost 3, with 11 bases in between. CDR3 length: 15 residues. CDR1 MGHRA and CDR2 YSYEKL come from the germline V gene. The CDR3 region has the DNA TGCGCCAGCAGCCAAGAATATTCAGGGTACACTGAAGCTTTCTTT. Translated: CASSQEYSGYTEAFF.

V usage is TRBV6-2 or TRBV6-3 and J usage is TRBJ2-2; 9 nucleotides line up with TRBD1. Losses at the gene ends were 6 bases for V and 3 bases for J; bases not matched to a gene: 5. The CDR3 extends over 15 amino acids. CDR1 and CDR2 from the germline V gene are MNHEY and SVGEGT. CDR3 amino acids: CASSPGTGYTGELFF. CDR3 DNA sequence: TGTGCCAGCAGCCCCGGGACAGGGTACACCGGGGAGCTGTTTTTT.

The chain joins TRBV6-5 to TRBJ2-1; 9 bases are shared with TRBD2. After removal of 6 bases from V and 1 base from J, the junction contained 7 bases not matched to a gene. The CDR3 is 16 residues long. The germline V gene encodes CDR1 MNHEY and CDR2 SVGAGI. Here the CDR3 reads CASRILAGWSYNEQFF. The CDR3 DNA reads as TGTGCCAGCAGGATCCTAGCGGGATGGTCCTACAATGAGCAGTTCTTC.